This TCR beta chain came from a study of blood T cell repertoires in COVID-19. Across the study: Italy, Spain and the United States were the sources of the convalescent and acute COVID-19 samples. Sample material is recorded as cDNA or gDNA derived from T cells, B-cell-depleted T cells, or PBMCs.

In the original analysis: The authors estimated nucleated cell counts from reference gene primer amplification. Profiled with immunoSEQ multiplex PCR; TCRdb holds only in-frame clones, not every one. That table supplies the V and J calls and clone size; D and trimming were determined from the DNA. Among roughly 80,000 clones listed, about 86% were seen once. Germline V gene data show CDR1 as KGHSH and CDR2 as LQKENI. Trimming left V 5 bases short and J 0 bases short, with 5 bases between. The CDR3 has 13 amino acids. The TCR comes from a woman aged 80 or over with acute or convalescent COVID-19. Input material: peripheral blood. The rearrangement uses TRBV18 and TRBJ1-3; no reliable D call. The CDR3 DNA follows: TGTGCCAGCTCATCAGACTCTGGAAACACCATATATTTT. It codes for CASSSDSGNTIYF.